The 5 T cell receptor beta chains given below trace back to one sample, sequenced in a study of early T cells in non-severe SARS-CoV-2 infection. TCRdb ran MiXCR on the 5' RACE reads and lists one entry per CDR3 protein. In the table there are some 83,000 distinct CDR3 sequences, less than 11% of which are singletons. This material consisted of whole blood, taken at baseline. The receptors were gathered from an adult who was a healthcare worker with PCR-confirmed SARS-CoV-2 infection or an uninfected control (not recorded which).

The CDR3 DNA sequence: TGCGCCAGCAGACAGCATGACTCCTACGAGCAGTACTTC. Translating gives CASRQHDSYEQYF. V gene TRBV5-1 combines with J gene TRBJ2-7; D gene uncertain. Germline lookup yields CDR1 SGHRS and CDR2 YFSETQ. V lost 5 bases and J 0 bases, leaving 9 bases between the germline ends. The CDR3 has 13 residues. Combining the CDR3 with reference TRBV5-1 and TRBJ2-7 gives the whole variable domain KAGVTQTPRYLIKTRGQQVTLSCSPISGHRSVSWYQQTPGQGLQFLFEYFSETQRNKGNFPGRFSGRQFSNSRSEMNVSTLELGDSALYLCASRQHDSYEQYFGPGTRLTVT.

The CDR3 region has the DNA TGTGCCAGCAGTTTCCACGGAAAGCAGTTCTTC. As protein: CASSFHGKQFF. The genes are TRBV28 and TRBJ2-1; D not certain. The CDR3 length is 11 residues. Trimming took 3 bases from V and 11 from J, leaving 8 bases between them. The germline gives CDR1 MDHEN, CDR2 SYDVKM.

This clonotype came up a few times. This chain connects TRBV10-3 to TRBJ2-7; 9 bases agree with TRBD1. This CDR3 has 15 amino acids. From germline, CDR1 is ENHRY and CDR2 SYGVKD. V shed 2 bases and J 4 bases; nucleotides not matched to a gene: 6. The CDR3 is CAISEGTGGLYEQYF. The CDR3 nucleotides are TGTGCCATCAGTGAGGGAACAGGGGGCTTGTACGAGCAGTACTTC.

This clonotype was seen more than once but under ten times. J is TRBJ2-5 and V is TRBV18; D remains ambiguous. In germline, CDR1 is KGHSH, CDR2 LQKENI. The CDR3 covers 13 residues. V was cut by 7 bases and J by 1 base, with 10 bases left in between. CDR3 sequence reads: CASFRAVQETQYF. The CDR3 region has the DNA TGTGCCAGCTTCCGGGCCGTCCAAGAGACCCAGTACTTC.

This clonotype was seen a few times. The rearrangement uses TRBV4-1 and TRBJ1-2; 7 bases map to TRBD1. V dropped 1 base and J dropped 7; count of bases not matched to a gene: 9. Germline V gives CDR1 MGHRA, CDR2 YSYEKL. The CDR3 consists of 15 residues. The CDR3 bases are TGCGCCAGCAGCCAAGCCCCCCACAGGGGTAGTGGCTACACCTTC. This gives the protein CASSQAPHRGSGYTF.